Below are 24 T cell receptor beta chains sequenced from a single sample in a study of cytomegalovirus exposure and HLA in healthy donors. The PCR used 60 Vbeta and 13 Jbeta primers. Profiled with immunoSEQ multiplex PCR; TCRdb holds only in-frame clones, not every one. The data contain 150,000 to 200,000 clones, over 60% of them singletons. The sequenced sample was PBMCs. These receptors were collected from a girl aged 5-17 years in good health and CMV-seronegative.

This clone showed up just a few times. V usage is TRBV5-6 and J usage is TRBJ2-7, with D perhaps TRBD1 (5 bases). Germline CDR1 SGHDT, CDR2 YYEEEE. The CDR3 covers 14 residues. Trimming left V 3 bases short and J 2 bases short, with 12 bases between. The CDR3 is CASSSDDSTYEQYF. The DNA of the CDR3 is TGTGCCAGCAGCTCGGATGACAGTACCTACGAGCAGTACTTC.

The rearrangement uses TRBV5-4 and TRBJ2-7; 9 nucleotides align to TRBD1. This CDR3 is 15 amino acids long. Germline V gene sequence: CDR1 SGHNT, CDR2 YYREEE (reference sequence). After removal of 2 bases from V and 1 base from J, the junction contained 4 bases not matched to a gene. CDR3 region: CASSFGQGRSYEQYF. The CDR3 nucleotides are TGTGCCAGCAGCTTTGGACAGGGGCGATCCTACGAGCAGTACTTC.

V usage is TRBV9 and J usage is TRBJ2-3, with TRBD1 as a possible D gene (7 bases). V was pared by 4 bases and J by 5 bases, with 17 bases between. The CDR3 sequence is 15 residues long. Germline V gene lookup returns CDR1 SGDLS and CDR2 YYNGEE. The CDR3 DNA sequence: TGTGCCAGCAGCCCAGACAGGGACTTTGGAGATACGCAGTATTTT. This gives the protein CASSPDRDFGDTQYF.

This chain joins TRBV7-8 and TRBJ1-1; 7 bases are shared with TRBD1. This CDR3 has 14 amino acids. V gave up 5 bases and J gave up 6 bases; unmatched junction bases: 9. CDR1 and CDR2 (germline): SGHVS, FQNEAQ. The CDR3 sequence: CASSPTTGLAEAFF. CDR3 DNA: TGTGCCAGCAGCCCTACGACAGGGCTGGCTGAAGCTTTCTTT.

The gene calls are TRBV15 and TRBJ2-1; 7 bases align to TRBD1. V was clipped by 4 bases and J by 7 bases; unmatched bases: 1. Per the germline V gene, CDR1 is LNHNV and CDR2 is YYDKDF (reference sequence). CDR3 size: 12 residues. The CDR3: CATSKGANEQFF. The CDR3 nucleotides are TGTGCCACCAGCAAGGGGGCGAATGAGCAGTTCTTC.

This chain joins TRBV19 and TRBJ2-2; the D gene is possibly TRBD1 (6 bases). The CDR3 covers 16 residues. V shed 4 bases and J shed 0 bases, with 12 bases lying between them. CDR1 is LNHDA, CDR2 SQIVND, per germline (reference sequence). The CDR3 reads CASSTQRGTNTGELFF. CDR3 bases: TGTGCCAGTAGTACACAGAGGGGGACGAACACCGGGGAGCTGTTTTTT.

The chain recombines TRBV7-6 with TRBJ2-1, with D tentatively TRBD2 (5 bases). The CDR3 covers 17 residues. Germline V lookup: CDR1 SGHVS, CDR2 FNYEAQ. The V end lost 1 base, the J end lost 7 bases, and 20 bases lay between the germline ends. CDR3 bases: TGTGCCAGCAGCTTAGACCGTGGGCTAGCTTTTATGAATGAGCAGTTCTTC. As protein: CASSLDRGLAFMNEQFF.

The V gene is TRBV6-6, the J gene TRBJ1-2, with 7 bases lining up with TRBD1. There are 14 residues in the CDR3. V lost 2 bases, J lost 3 bases, and 3 bases stayed unmatched. The germline V gene has CDR1 MNHNY and CDR2 SVGAGI (reference sequence). The CDR3 coding sequence is TGTGCCAGCAGTTACAGGGGGCGTTACTATGGCTACACCTTC. Translating gives CASSYRGRYYGYTF.

This clone was observed a few times. The chain joins TRBV19 to TRBJ2-1, with 13 bases lining up with TRBD2. The V gene end was trimmed by 4 bases and the J gene end by 9 bases; junction bases not matched to a gene: 6. The CDR3 is 15 residues long. In germline, CDR1 is LNHDA, CDR2 SQIVND (reference sequence). The CDR3 DNA follows: TGTGCCAGTAGTACACTAGCGGGGGGGCTAAGTGAGCAGTTCTTC. This translates into CASSTLAGGLSEQFF.

The chain is built from TRBV15 and TRBJ1-5; 9 bases align to TRBD1. The V gene's germline CDR1 is LNHNV and CDR2 YYDKDF (reference sequence). The CDR3 has 19 residues. V gave up 0 bases and J gave up 0 bases; unmatched junction bases: 9. The CDR3 DNA is TGTGCCACCAGCAGAGAACTAGGGACAGGGCTTCTTAGCAATCAGCCCCAGCATTTT. Protein sequence: CATSRELGTGLLSNQPQHF.

The J gene is TRBJ2-7, the V gene TRBV6-5; D is uncertain. Per the germline V gene, CDR1 is MNHEY and CDR2 is SVGAGI. The CDR3 has 14 amino acids. The V end was cut by 6 bases, the J end by 2 bases, with 14 bases between. CDR3 in DNA: TGTGCCAGCAGCCCCGAGAGCCTACCCTACGAGCAGTACTTC. Its protein is CASSPESLPYEQYF.

This chain joins TRBV2 and TRBJ1-4, with TRBD1 as a possible D gene (6 bases). The CDR3 is 13 residues long. V lost 8 bases to trimming and J lost 8 bases, with 15 bases between them. The V gene's germline CDR1 is SNHLY and CDR2 FYNNEI. In nucleotides, the CDR3 is TGTGCCAGCCGCGACAGGTCGCAAGAAAAACTGTTTTTT. It specifies CASRDRSQEKLFF. Looking up the rest from reference TRBV2 and TRBJ1-4 gives the full variable domain: EPEVTQTPSHQVTQMGQEVILRCVPISNHLYFYWYRQILGQKVEFLVSFYNNEISEKSEIFDDQFSVERPDGSNFTLKIRSTKLEDSAMYFCASRDRSQEKLFFGSGTQLSVL.

In its sample, this clone was seen once. Distinct nucleotide sequences in the sample also encode this CDR3. The chain recombines TRBV7-2 with TRBJ2-5, with 8 positions matching TRBD2. Trimming removed 1 base from V and 5 bases from J; junction bases left unmatched: 3. CDR1 SGHTA and CDR2 FQGNSA come from the germline V gene. The CDR3 sequence is 14 residues long. The CDR3, as DNA: TGTGCCAGCAGCTTAGGCGGGGGGAGCGAGACCCAGTACTTC. Amino acid sequence: CASSLGGGSETQYF. The full variable domain, with the rest looked up from reference TRBV7-2 and TRBJ2-5, is GAGVSQSPSNKVTEKGKDVELRCDPISGHTALYWYRQSLGQGLEFLIYFQGNSAPDKSGLPSDRFSAERTGGSVSTLTIQRTQQEDSAVYLCASSLGGGSETQYFGPGTRLLVL.

The chain links TRBV27 to TRBJ1-1, with TRBD1 as a possible D gene (5 bases). V was pared by 0 bases and J by 1 base, with 15 bases between. The length of the CDR3 is 17 residues. Germline V gene sequence: CDR1 MNHEY, CDR2 SMNVEV (reference sequence). DNA for the CDR3: TGTGCCAGCAGTTTATCGGTGGGGCACCTTACGAACACTGAAGCTTTCTTT. The encoded protein is CASSLSVGHLTNTEAFF.

The table lists this clone with a few counts. This chain links TRBV5-1 with TRBJ1-1; a weak D match, TRBD1 (6 bases). The CDR3 sequence is 13 residues long. The germline V gene encodes CDR1 SGHRS and CDR2 YFSETQ. V shed 5 bases and J shed 1 base, with 9 bases lying between them. CDR3 sequence reads: CASRAGENTEAFF. The CDR3 DNA follows: TGCGCCAGCAGGGCAGGGGAGAACACTGAAGCTTTCTTT.

This chain links TRBV19 with TRBJ2-6; 9 bases match TRBD1. From germline, CDR1 is LNHDA and CDR2 SQIVND (reference sequence). CDR3 length equals 14 residues. Losses at the gene ends were 5 bases for V and 9 bases for J; bases not matched to a gene: 5. CDR3 residues: CASSPTGGINVLTF. In DNA form, the CDR3 reads TGTGCCAGTAGTCCCACAGGGGGCATCAACGTCCTGACTTTC. The complete variable domain, with remaining parts taken from reference TRBV19 and TRBJ2-6, reads DGGITQSPKYLFRKEGQNVTLSCEQNLNHDAMYWYRQDPGQGLRLIYYSQIVNDFQKGDIAEGYSVSREKKESFPLTVTSAQKNPTAFYLCASSPTGGINVLTFGAGSRLTVL.

A single count supports this clone. This chain connects TRBV7-9 to TRBJ2-1; the match to TRBD2 covers 13 bases. CDR1 and CDR2 (germline): SEHNR, FQNEAQ (reference sequence). With 6 bases clipped from V and 0 bases from J, the junction kept 8 bases outside the gene matches. This CDR3 has 18 residues. The CDR3 spells CASSPGTSGVSSYNEQFF. For the CDR3, the DNA is TGTGCCAGCAGTCCCGGGACTAGCGGGGTGAGCTCCTACAATGAGCAGTTCTTC. The full variable domain, completed using reference TRBV7-9 and TRBJ2-1, is DTGVSQNPRHKITKRGQNVTFRCDPISEHNRLYWYRQTLGQGPEFLTYFQNEAQLEKSRLLSDRFSAERPKGSFSTLEIQRTEQGDSAMYLCASSPGTSGVSSYNEQFFGPGTRLTVL.

This clone was seen only once. This chain uses TRBV7-7 with TRBJ2-3; 10 bases line up with TRBD2. The length of the CDR3 is 17 residues. Trimming took 5 bases from V and 2 from J; bases not matched to a gene: 10. Germline V gene data show CDR1 as SSHAT and CDR2 as FNYEAQ (reference sequence). The CDR3 nucleotides are TGTGCCAGCAGCGAAAACGGACTAGCGGTACCCACAGATACGCAGTATTTT. This codes for CASSENGLAVPTDTQYF.

The rearrangement uses TRBV5-1 and TRBJ1-1; no definite D call. Germline-derived CDR1 and CDR2 are SGHRS and YFSETQ. V was clipped by 1 base and J by 0 bases, with 16 bases between them. The CDR3 is 17 residues long. CDR3 DNA sequence: TGCGCCAGCAGCTTGTTCGTCAGTCCGATAATGAACACTGAAGCTTTCTTT. As protein: CASSLFVSPIMNTEAFF.

This chain links TRBV27 with TRBJ2-5; 8 nucleotides align to TRBD2. Germline V gene data show CDR1 as MNHEY and CDR2 as SMNVEV (reference sequence). V was clipped by 3 bases and J by 2 bases; unmatched bases: 8. The CDR3 has 16 amino acids. The CDR3 loop reads CASSFRAGGRQETQYF. CDR3 nucleotides: TGTGCCAGCAGTTTTCGCGCGGGGGGAAGACAAGAGACCCAGTACTTC.

This clone was recorded only once. This rearrangement joins TRBV10-3 to TRBJ2-2; D unresolved. The CDR3 has 14 residues. Trimming shortened V by 6 bases and J by 1 base, and 9 bases separated the two germline ends. Germline lookup yields CDR1 ENHRY and CDR2 SYGVKD. CDR3 DNA sequence: TGTGCCATCAGCGGAAGAGGGAACACCGGGGAGCTGTTTTTT. Translated, it gives CAISGRGNTGELFF.

This chain uses TRBV5-6 with TRBJ1-2, with D perhaps matching TRBD1 (6 bases). V was cut by 4 bases and J by 1 base, with 17 bases left in between. The CDR3 loop spans 16 amino acids. The germline V gene encodes CDR1 SGHDT and CDR2 YYEEEE. The CDR3 reads CASSPIQGLVNYGYTF. CDR3 bases: TGTGCCAGCAGCCCCATACAGGGTTTGGTTAACTATGGCTACACCTTC. The variable domain in full, with the rest retrieved from reference TRBV5-6 and TRBJ1-2, is DAGVTQSPTHLIKTRGQQVTLRCSPKSGHDTVSWYQQALGQGPQFIFQYYEEEERQRGNFPDRFSGHQFPNYSSELNVNALLLGDSALYLCASSPIQGLVNYGYTFGSGTRLTVV.

V and J are TRBV29-1 and TRBJ2-1; D gene ambiguous. V was cut by 8 bases and J by 7 bases, with 12 bases left in between. The CDR3 length is 11 residues. Germline CDR1 and CDR2: SQVTM and ANQGSEA. The DNA for the CDR3 is TGCAGCTCGATATACGGGAATGAGCAGTTCTTC. This gives the protein CSSIYGNEQFF.

CDR3 amino acids: CASSLMSGIRSETQYF. In DNA form, the CDR3 reads TGTGCCAGCAGCTTGATGTCCGGGATCAGGTCTGAGACCCAGTACTTC. The chain uses TRBV11-1 and TRBJ2-5; TRBD2 is a possible D gene (5 bases). The length of the CDR3 is 16 residues. Germline assignment: CDR1 SGHAT and CDR2 FQDESV (reference sequence). The V gene lost 3 bases and the J gene lost 5 bases, with 19 bases spanning the gap.